The T cell receptor (beta chain) under discussion was sequenced for a study of cytomegalovirus exposure and HLA in healthy donors. Study outcomes and limitations: In the roughly 120 validation repertoires, a later analysis found that first-cohort TCR clusters tended to co-occur.

On this clone itself: No antigen is known for it.

Sequencing was performed with immunoSEQ multiplex PCR; in TCRdb, only in-frame clones are kept and a portion is missing. The table shows approximately 62,000 clones, with 92% occurring only once. V dropped 4 bases and J dropped 1 base, with 11 bases sitting between them. CDR1 is MNHEY, CDR2 SMNVEV, per germline (reference sequence). The CDR3 length is 15 residues. The TCR comes from a woman aged 18-29 years in good health and CMV-seronegative. The rearrangement links TRBV27 to TRBJ2-1; D unclear. What was sequenced was PBMCs. This CDR3 reads CASSSSTNSYNEQFF. CDR3 sequence (DNA): TGTGCCAGCAGTTCATCGACAAATTCCTACAATGAGCAGTTCTTC.